These 32 T cell receptor beta chains were all obtained from the same sample, sequenced in a study of T cells in Graves' hyperthyroidism and ophthalmopathy. RNA transcripts served as the template for amplifying TCR beta CDR3 regions. Initially, a first-round RT-PCR of the TCR CDR3 employed the HTBI primer set. TCRdb ran MiXCR on the multiplex PCR reads and lists one entry per CDR3 protein. The data show about 400,000 distinct CDR3 sequences, with more than 15% seen just once and 12% to 15% held by the top ten. Sample: blood. These receptors came from a woman younger than 30 with Graves' hyperthyroidism.

This clonotype showed up many times. The rearrangement links TRBV3-1 to TRBJ1-2, with D uncertain. Germline V CDR1 and CDR2: LGHDT, YNNKEL (reference sequence). There are 15 residues in the CDR3. With 0 bases removed from V and 2 bases from J, the gap between germline ends came to 10 bases. In DNA form, the CDR3 reads TGTGCCAGCAGCCAAGAGCAGAGATCGAACTATGGCTACACCTTC. Its protein is CASSQEQRSNYGYTF.

This clonotype was counted many times. CDR3 sequence: CASSPLDRREGELFF. The CDR3, as DNA: TGTGCCAGCAGCCCTCTGGACAGGCGGGAGGGGGAGCTGTTTTTT. The chain couples TRBV7-3 to TRBJ2-2; D might be TRBD1 or TRBD2, each matching 7 bases. V dropped 5 bases and J dropped 8 bases, with 18 bases sitting between them. This CDR3 has 15 amino acids. CDR1 and CDR2 from the germline V gene are SGHTA and FQGTGA.

The table lists this clonotype with many counts. The genes are TRBV3-1 and TRBJ2-2; D possibly corresponds to TRBD2 (5 bases). The V and J ends lost 4 bases and 1 base respectively, with 10 bases between them. Looked up from germline, CDR1 is LGHDT and CDR2 is YNNKEL (reference sequence). The length of the CDR3 is 15 residues. The CDR3, as DNA: TGTGCCAGCAGCCGAACTAGAGTGAACACCGGGGAGCTGTTTTTT. It translates to CASSRTRVNTGELFF.

This clonotype was seen ten or more times. The chain combines TRBV5-6 with TRBJ2-7; D assignment may be TRBD1 or TRBD2 (7 bases each). This CDR3 has 15 amino acids. Deletions cut 6 bases from V and 2 bases from J, with 18 bases between. The V gene's germline CDR1 is SGHDT and CDR2 YYEEEE. The CDR3 here is CASTQGGGRTYEQYF. The CDR3 bases are TGTGCCAGCACCCAGGGAGGGGGCAGGACCTACGAGCAGTACTTC.

This clonotype was counted many times. V and J are TRBV11-2 and TRBJ1-3; tentative D call: TRBD1 (5 bases). Between the trimmed V and J ends, which lost 3 bases and 4 bases, there was a span of 10 bases. The germline V gene has CDR1 SGHAT and CDR2 FQNNGV. The CDR3 consists of 14 residues. CDR3 protein: CASSFRVAGNTIYF. The CDR3 coding sequence is TGTGCCAGCAGCTTCAGGGTCGCCGGAAACACCATATATTTT.

This clonotype was found a few times. The CDR3 DNA sequence: TGTGCCAGACCCCTGACAGGGTTCCCTGGGGCCAACGTCCTGACTTTC. This sequence encodes CARPLTGFPGANVLTF. The chain links TRBV27 to TRBJ2-6, with 7 bases lining up with TRBD1. Germline V CDR1 and CDR2: MNHEY, SMNVEV (reference sequence). The CDR3 has 16 amino acids. V dropped 9 bases and J dropped 2; count of bases not matched to a gene: 10.

At least ten counts were recorded for this clonotype. The chain has TRBV28 and TRBJ2-7, with 8 bases identical to TRBD1. The CDR3 extends over 14 amino acids. J gave up 6 bases and V 10 bases, and 14 bases lay outside the gene matches. The V gene's germline CDR1 is MDHEN and CDR2 SYDVKM. The CDR3 DNA reads as TGTGCCACGCCGAAGGACAGGGTGGGAGGCGAGCAGTACTTC. Amino acid sequence: CATPKDRVGGEQYF.

This clonotype has just a few counts. J is TRBJ1-2 and V is TRBV2; TRBD1 matches at 7 bases. The CDR3 is 14 amino acids. CDR1 SNHLY and CDR2 FYNNEI come from the germline V gene. The trim removed 1 base at V and 7 bases at J, leaving 6 bases unmatched. The CDR3 region is CASSEEIRGSGYTF. The CDR3 region has the DNA TGTGCCAGCAGTGAAGAGATCAGGGGGTCTGGCTACACCTTC. The full variable domain, in which reference TRBV2 and TRBJ1-2 provide the parts outside the CDR3, is EPEVTQTPSHQVTQMGQEVILRCVPISNHLYFYWYRQILGQKVEFLVSFYNNEISEKSEIFDDQFSVERPDGSNFTLKIRSTKLEDSAMYFCASSEEIRGSGYTFGSGTRLTVV.

This clonotype was picked up many times. The rearrangement uses TRBV20-1 and TRBJ1-5; D is unresolved. Germline CDR1 and CDR2: DFQATT and SNEGSKA (reference sequence). V lost 5 bases and J lost 6, with 14 bases in between. The CDR3 runs to 13 residues. Written as DNA, the CDR3 is TGCAGTGCTGGTGGGGTCTGGGGTCAGCCCCAGCATTTT. This codes for CSAGGVWGQPQHF.

Ten or more counts support this clonotype. V gene TRBV7-8 combines with J gene TRBJ2-1, with D possibly being TRBD1 (6 bases). The germline V gene encodes CDR1 SGHVS and CDR2 FQNEAQ. V lost 6 bases to trimming and J lost 4 bases, with 13 bases between them. The CDR3 is 14 residues long. The CDR3 DNA follows: TGTGCCAGCAGGTCAGGGGTCGATTACAATGAGCAGTTCTTC. Amino acid sequence: CASRSGVDYNEQFF.

The CDR3 protein is CASSLVGGPNYGYTF. The CDR3 nucleotides read TGTGCCAGCAGCTTGGTCGGGGGCCCTAACTATGGCTACACCTTC. This rearrangement joins TRBV5-8 to TRBJ1-2; D possibly corresponds to TRBD1 (6 bases). The CDR3 length is 15 residues. Germline V gene sequence: CDR1 SGHTS, CDR2 YDEGEE. Between the trimmed V and J ends, which lost 0 bases and 0 bases, there was a span of 9 bases. Drawing the rest from reference TRBV5-8 and TRBJ1-2, the complete variable domain is EAGVTQSPTHLIKTRGQQATLRCSPISGHTSVYWYQQALGLGLQFLLWYDEGEERNRGNFPPRFSGRQFPNYSSELNVNALELEDSALYLCASSLVGGPNYGYTFGSGTRLTVV.

This clonotype was counted at least ten times. This rearrangement joins TRBV29-1 to TRBJ1-1; 11 bases line up with TRBD1. J was trimmed by 3 bases and V by 7 bases; bases with no gene match: 1. The CDR3 extends over 12 amino acids. Germline values: CDR1 SQVTM, CDR2 ANQGSEA. The CDR3 DNA reads TGCAGCGGGGGACAGGGGGACACTGAAGCTTTCTTT. This codes for CSGGQGDTEAFF.

This chain joins TRBV9 and TRBJ2-3; D not certain. Germline CDR1 SGDLS, CDR2 YYNGEE. This CDR3 comprises 14 residues. V lost 4 bases and J 1 base, leaving 10 bases between the germline ends. CDR3 coding DNA: TGTGCCAGCAGCCCAAATCTACGCACAGATACGCAGTATTTT. Its protein is CASSPNLRTDTQYF.

Many counts were recorded for this clonotype. V usage is TRBV28 and J usage is TRBJ2-3; D is ambiguous. The CDR3 is 14 residues long. V was shortened by 6 bases and J by 4 bases, with 14 bases between the two germline ends. Germline CDR1 and CDR2: MDHEN and SYDVKM. The CDR3 reads CASSLEWAPDTQYF. Written as DNA, the CDR3 is TGTGCCAGCAGCCTCGAGTGGGCCCCAGATACGCAGTATTTT.

This clonotype has at least ten counts. The V gene is TRBV19, the J gene TRBJ1-5; D is unclear. The V and J ends lost 3 bases and 0 bases respectively, with 18 bases between them. The CDR3 totals 18 residues. Per germline, CDR1 LNHDA and CDR2 SQIVND (reference sequence). CDR3 coding DNA: TGTGCCAGTAGTATGGAGCGGACGGTTGGATATAGCAATCAGCCCCAGCATTTT. This gives the protein CASSMERTVGYSNQPQHF. Together with reference TRBV19 and TRBJ1-5, the CDR3 gives the full variable domain: DGGITQSPKYLFRKEGQNVTLSCEQNLNHDAMYWYRQDPGQGLRLIYYSQIVNDFQKGDIAEGYSVSREKKESFPLTVTSAQKNPTAFYLCASSMERTVGYSNQPQHFGDGTRLSIL.

Many counts were recorded for this clonotype. The chain is built from TRBV3-1 and TRBJ2-7; maybe TRBD1 (6 bases). This CDR3 is 13 amino acids long. Trimming took off 6 bases at V and 1 base at J, with 10 bases between the two ends. Germline V CDR1 and CDR2: LGHDT, YNNKEL (reference sequence). The CDR3 loop is CASRYGQSYEQYF. The CDR3 DNA is TGTGCCAGCAGATACGGACAGTCCTACGAGCAGTACTTC.

This clonotype appeared a few times. The gene calls are TRBV29-1 and TRBJ1-4; D ambiguous. Trimming cost V 4 bases and J 1 base, with 10 bases left between them. CDR1 is SQVTM and CDR2 is ANQGSEA in the germline V gene. The CDR3 consists of 14 residues. CDR3 amino acids: CSVVRPGTNEKLFF. In nucleotides, the CDR3 is TGCAGCGTTGTTCGACCGGGAACTAATGAAAAACTGTTTTTT.

This clonotype was picked up many times. V usage is TRBV5-8 and J usage is TRBJ2-1, with TRBD1 matching 10 bases. The CDR3 has 15 residues. Germline trimming cut 1 base from V and 4 bases from J; bases unmatched to any gene: 2. Germline loops: CDR1 SGHTS, CDR2 YDEGEE. CDR3 residues: CASSLPGQGYNEQFF. The CDR3 DNA reads as TGTGCCAGCAGCTTGCCGGGACAGGGGTACAATGAGCAGTTCTTC. The variable domain in full, with the rest retrieved from reference TRBV5-8 and TRBJ2-1, is EAGVTQSPTHLIKTRGQQATLRCSPISGHTSVYWYQQALGLGLQFLLWYDEGEERNRGNFPPRFSGRQFPNYSSELNVNALELEDSALYLCASSLPGQGYNEQFFGPGTRLTVL.

This clonotype has more than one count but fewer than ten. The V gene is TRBV6-5, the J gene TRBJ2-2; D remains ambiguous. Trimming took off 2 bases at V and 7 bases at J, with 8 bases between the two ends. Germline V lookup: CDR1 MNHEY, CDR2 SVGAGI. The CDR3 is 13 residues long. The CDR3 DNA sequence: TGTGCCAGCAGTTACCGGAACGGCGGGGAGCTGTTTTTT. Translation gives CASSYRNGGELFF.

This clonotype was observed at least ten times. This sequence joins TRBV24-1 and TRBJ1-5; D is unresolved. Per the germline V gene, CDR1 is KGHDR and CDR2 is SFDVKD. V shed 2 bases and J shed 3 bases, with 10 bases lying between them. The CDR3 contains 15 residues. The CDR3, as DNA: TGTGCCACCAGTGATTCCGCTTGGAACAATCAGCCCCAGCATTTT. Translating it yields CATSDSAWNNQPQHF.

The chain recombines TRBV5-1 with TRBJ2-5; D may be TRBD2 (6 bases). The CDR3 runs to 15 residues. V gave up 0 bases and J gave up 5 bases, with 14 bases separating them. Germline lookup yields CDR1 SGHRS and CDR2 YFSETQ. The CDR3 here is CASSLGVRGMETQYF. CDR3 bases: TGCGCCAGCAGCTTGGGTGTTCGGGGGATGGAGACCCAGTACTTC.

This clonotype was detected a few times. The V call is TRBV7-2, the J call TRBJ1-5; D perhaps matches TRBD1 (5 bases). CDR3 length: 15 residues. Germline V gives CDR1 SGHTA, CDR2 FQGNSA. With 3 bases removed from V and 2 bases from J, the gap between germline ends came to 11 bases. In nucleotides, the CDR3 is TGTGCCAGCAGCTTCGGGGGGGACGGCAATCAGCCCCAGCATTTT. Protein sequence: CASSFGGDGNQPQHF.

At least ten counts were recorded for this clonotype. The chain is built from TRBV28 and TRBJ1-5, with a possible D match to TRBD1 (6 bases). Per the germline V gene, CDR1 is MDHEN and CDR2 is SYDVKM. This CDR3 has 15 residues. Between the trimmed V and J ends, which lost 3 bases and 5 bases, there was a span of 14 bases. The CDR3 is CASSLAGTSYQPQHF. The DNA of the CDR3 is TGTGCCAGCAGTTTGGCCGGGACAAGCTATCAGCCCCAGCATTTT. Full variable domain (missing parts from reference TRBV28 and TRBJ1-5): DVKVTQSSRYLVKRTGEKVFLECVQDMDHENMFWYRQDPGLGLRLIYFSYDVKMKEKGDIPEGYSVSREKKERFSLILESASTNQTSMYLCASSLAGTSYQPQHFGDGTRLSIL.

This clonotype was seen many times. J is TRBJ2-7 and V is TRBV28; 10 bases map to TRBD1. Per the germline V gene, CDR1 is MDHEN and CDR2 is SYDVKM. This CDR3 contains 13 residues. The V gene end was trimmed by 6 bases and the J gene end by 4 bases; junction bases not matched to a gene: 3. The CDR3 DNA reads TGTGCCAGCAGACGACAGGGGGCATACGAGCAGTACTTC. It translates to CASRRQGAYEQYF.

This clonotype has more than one count but fewer than ten. The rearrangement joins TRBV6-2 or TRBV6-3 to TRBJ2-2; D is unresolved. The CDR3 has 14 residues. The germline V gene has CDR1 MNHEY and CDR2 SVGEGT. Between the trimmed V and J ends, which lost 0 bases and 5 bases, there was a span of 7 bases. The chain's CDR3 is CASSYSSVTGELFF. CDR3 coding DNA: TGTGCCAGCAGTTACTCTTCGGTGACCGGGGAGCTGTTTTTT.

The chain joins TRBV27 to TRBJ2-7; 8 nucleotides align to TRBD2. Trimming at V came to 0 bases and at J to 9 bases, leaving 4 bases not matched to a gene. The CDR3 is made up of 13 amino acids. Germline lookup yields CDR1 MNHEY and CDR2 SMNVEV (reference sequence). DNA of the CDR3: TGTGCCAGCAGTTTATCGTCCGGGGGGGTGCAGTACTTC. Translating it yields CASSLSSGGVQYF.

This clonotype was seen more than once but under ten times. The chain joins TRBV11-2 to TRBJ2-2, with 12 positions matching TRBD2. Trimming cost V 4 bases and J 6 bases; bases outside gene matches: 12. The CDR3 consists of 18 residues. Per germline, CDR1 SGHAT and CDR2 FQNNGV. In DNA form, the CDR3 reads TGTGCCAGCAGCTCCCAAAGGGGAGCTAGCGGGAGGGCCGGGGAGCTGTTTTTT. This gives the protein CASSSQRGASGRAGELFF.

Details on this clonotype: A much bigger clone sits one base away, suggesting this may be a read error. V gene TRBV27 combines with J gene TRBJ2-2; the D gene is possibly TRBD2 (5 bases). The length of the CDR3 is 15 residues. Looked up from germline, CDR1 is MNHEY and CDR2 is SMNVEV (reference sequence). CDR3 nucleotides: TGTGCCAGCAGCCGGTCTGTCGCGAACACCGGGGAGCTGGTTTTT. This translates into CASSRSVANTGELVF.

This clonotype was observed a handful of times. The chain uses TRBV20-1 and TRBJ2-5; 8 bases are a match to TRBD2. In germline, CDR1 is DFQATT, CDR2 SNEGSKA (reference sequence). The trim removed 6 bases at V and 5 bases at J, leaving 20 bases unmatched. This CDR3 has 17 residues. The CDR3 bases are TGCAGTGCAACAACCCCAAGCGGGAGAGGGGCTTCTGAGACCCAGTACTTC. Protein product: CSATTPSGRGASETQYF.

This clonotype appeared many times. The chain couples TRBV2 to TRBJ2-7; D assignment may be TRBD1 or TRBD2 (5 bases each). CDR3 size: 15 residues. V was pared by 5 bases and J by 6 bases, with 20 bases between. The germline CDR1 and CDR2 sequences are SNHLY and FYNNEI. The CDR3 is CASSIGALSLSEQYF. DNA of the CDR3: TGTGCCAGCAGTATCGGGGCTCTCTCTCTCTCCGAGCAGTACTTC. The full variable domain, in which reference TRBV2 and TRBJ2-7 provide the parts outside the CDR3, is EPEVTQTPSHQVTQMGQEVILRCVPISNHLYFYWYRQILGQKVEFLVSFYNNEISEKSEIFDDQFSVERPDGSNFTLKIRSTKLEDSAMYFCASSIGALSLSEQYFGPGTRLTVT.

This clonotype was recorded at least ten times. The chain couples TRBV18 to TRBJ1-2; no clear D gene. Germline loops: CDR1 KGHSH, CDR2 LQKENI. V lost 2 bases and J 1 base, leaving 8 bases between the germline ends. The CDR3 length is 14 residues. The CDR3 sequence: CASSPKQNNYGYTF. CDR3 DNA sequence: TGTGCCAGCTCACCAAAACAGAATAACTATGGCTACACCTTC.

This clonotype came up a few times. The chain combines TRBV9 with TRBJ2-7; TRBD1 matches at 8 bases. The length of the CDR3 is 14 residues. V shed 4 bases, J shed 2 bases, and the junction held 5 bases outside the gene matches. Germline lookup yields CDR1 SGDLS and CDR2 YYNGEE. The CDR3 nucleotides read TGTGCCAGCAGCACGACAGGGGTGGCCTACGAGCAGTACTTC. Translation: CASSTTGVAYEQYF.